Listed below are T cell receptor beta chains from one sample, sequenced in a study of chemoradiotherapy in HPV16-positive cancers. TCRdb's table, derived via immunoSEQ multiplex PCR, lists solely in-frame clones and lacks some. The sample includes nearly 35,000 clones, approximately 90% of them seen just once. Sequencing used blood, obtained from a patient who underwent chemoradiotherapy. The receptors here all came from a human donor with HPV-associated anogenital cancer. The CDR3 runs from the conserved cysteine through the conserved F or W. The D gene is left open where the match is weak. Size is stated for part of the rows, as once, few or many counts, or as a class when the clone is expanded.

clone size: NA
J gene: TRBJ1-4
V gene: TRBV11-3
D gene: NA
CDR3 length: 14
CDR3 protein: CASSFQTTNEKLFF
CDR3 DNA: TGTGCCAGCAGCTTCCAGACAACTAATGAAAAACTGTTTTTT

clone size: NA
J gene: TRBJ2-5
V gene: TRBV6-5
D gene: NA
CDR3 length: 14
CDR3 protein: CASSLGPAQETQYF
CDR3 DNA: TGTGCCAGCAGCCTCGGGCCGGCCCAAGAGACCCAGTACTTC

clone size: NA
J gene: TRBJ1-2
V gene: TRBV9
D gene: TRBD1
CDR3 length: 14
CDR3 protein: CASRTGGPNYGYTF
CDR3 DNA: TGTGCCAGCAGGACAGGGGGCCCGAACTATGGCTACACCTTC

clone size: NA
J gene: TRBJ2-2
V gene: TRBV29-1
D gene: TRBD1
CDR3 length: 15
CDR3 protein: CSVRGDRVDTGELFF
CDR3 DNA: TGCAGCGTTAGGGGGGACAGGGTCGACACCGGGGAGCTGTTTTTT

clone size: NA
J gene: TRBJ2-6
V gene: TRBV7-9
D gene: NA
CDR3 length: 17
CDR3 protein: CASTPGDSWAGANVLTF
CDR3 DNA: TGTGCCAGCACCCCAGGTGACTCCTGGGCGGGGGCCAACGTCCTGACTTTC

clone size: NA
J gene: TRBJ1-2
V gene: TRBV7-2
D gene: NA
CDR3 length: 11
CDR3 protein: CASTWGEGYTF
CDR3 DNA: TGTGCCAGCACCTGGGGGGAGGGCTACACCTTC

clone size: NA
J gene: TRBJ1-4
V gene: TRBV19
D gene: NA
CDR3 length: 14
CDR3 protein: CASSMQGKNEKLFF
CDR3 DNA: TGTGCCAGTAGTATGCAAGGGAAGAATGAAAAACTGTTTTTT

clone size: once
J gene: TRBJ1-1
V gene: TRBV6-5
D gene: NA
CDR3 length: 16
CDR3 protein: CASSYLTGTRGTEAFF
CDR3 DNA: TGTGCCAGCAGTTACTTAACCGGGACGAGGGGCACTGAAGCTTTCTTT

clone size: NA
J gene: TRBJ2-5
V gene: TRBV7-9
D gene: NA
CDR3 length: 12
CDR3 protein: CASSPSGGTQYF
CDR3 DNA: TGTGCCAGCAGTCCCTCTGGGGGGACCCAGTACTTC

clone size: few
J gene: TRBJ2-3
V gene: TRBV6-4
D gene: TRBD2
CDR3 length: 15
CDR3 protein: CASSSGTSETDTQYF
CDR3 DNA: TGTGCCAGCAGTTCCGGGACTAGCGAGACAGATACGCAGTATTTT

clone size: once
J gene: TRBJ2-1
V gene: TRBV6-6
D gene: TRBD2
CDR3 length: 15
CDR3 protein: CASRIAGVIYNEQFF
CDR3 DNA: TGTGCCAGCCGGATAGCGGGGGTAATCTACAATGAGCAGTTCTTC

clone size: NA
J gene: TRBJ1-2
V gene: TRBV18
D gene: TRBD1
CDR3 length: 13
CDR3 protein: CASSRTGIYGYTF
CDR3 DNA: TGTGCCAGCTCCCGGACAGGGATCTATGGCTACACCTTC

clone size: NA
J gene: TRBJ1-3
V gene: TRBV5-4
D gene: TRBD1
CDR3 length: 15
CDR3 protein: CASTDSTGSGNTIYF
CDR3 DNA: TGTGCCAGCACAGATTCGACAGGGTCTGGAAACACCATATATTTT

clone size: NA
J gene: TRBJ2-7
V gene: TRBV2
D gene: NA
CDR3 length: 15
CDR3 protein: CATLRPGPYTLEQYF
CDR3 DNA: TGTGCCACCCTGCGACCAGGACCTTATACGCTCGAGCAGTACTTC

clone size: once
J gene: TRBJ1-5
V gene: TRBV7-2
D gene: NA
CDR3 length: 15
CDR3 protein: CASSEGGPRGQPQHF
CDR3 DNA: TGTGCCAGCAGCGAAGGCGGGCCCCGTGGACAGCCCCAGCATTTT

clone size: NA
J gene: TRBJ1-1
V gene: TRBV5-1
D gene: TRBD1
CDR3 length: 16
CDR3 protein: CASSRDGQGVFSEAFF
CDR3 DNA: TGCGCCAGCAGCCGGGATGGACAGGGGGTATTTTCTGAAGCTTTCTTT

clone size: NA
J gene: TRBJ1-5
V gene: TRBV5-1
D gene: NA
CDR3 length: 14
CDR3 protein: CASSRGGEHQPQHF
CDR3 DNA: TGCGCCAGCAGCCGCGGGGGCGAACATCAGCCCCAGCATTTT

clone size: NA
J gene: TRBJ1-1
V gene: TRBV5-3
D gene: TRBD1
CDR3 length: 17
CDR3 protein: CARSLGTGFEVWTEAFF
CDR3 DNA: TGTGCCAGAAGCCTCGGGACAGGGTTTGAAGTGTGGACTGAAGCTTTCTTT

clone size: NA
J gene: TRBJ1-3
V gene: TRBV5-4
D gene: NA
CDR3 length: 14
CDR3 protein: CASSLGGSGNTIYF
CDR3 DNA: TGTGCCAGCAGCTTAGGGGGGAGTGGAAACACCATATATTTT

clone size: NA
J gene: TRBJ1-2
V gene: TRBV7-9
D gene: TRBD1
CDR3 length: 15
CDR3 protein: CASSFGDRVYYGYTF
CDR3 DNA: TGTGCCAGCAGCTTTGGTGACAGGGTGTACTATGGCTACACCTTC

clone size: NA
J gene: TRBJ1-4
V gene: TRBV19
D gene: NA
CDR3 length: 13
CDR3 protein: CAARDATNEKLFF
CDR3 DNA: TGTGCCGCGAGGGACGCAACTAATGAAAAACTGTTTTTT

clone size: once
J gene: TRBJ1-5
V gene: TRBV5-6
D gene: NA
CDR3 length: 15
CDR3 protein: CASSPGGAGNQPQHF
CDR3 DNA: TGTGCCAGCAGCCCGGGTGGGGCAGGCAATCAGCCCCAGCATTTT

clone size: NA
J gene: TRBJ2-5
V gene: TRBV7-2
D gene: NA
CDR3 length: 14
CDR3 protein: CASSLRQDGETQYF
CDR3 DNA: TGTGCCAGCAGCTTGAGACAGGACGGAGAGACCCAGTACTTC